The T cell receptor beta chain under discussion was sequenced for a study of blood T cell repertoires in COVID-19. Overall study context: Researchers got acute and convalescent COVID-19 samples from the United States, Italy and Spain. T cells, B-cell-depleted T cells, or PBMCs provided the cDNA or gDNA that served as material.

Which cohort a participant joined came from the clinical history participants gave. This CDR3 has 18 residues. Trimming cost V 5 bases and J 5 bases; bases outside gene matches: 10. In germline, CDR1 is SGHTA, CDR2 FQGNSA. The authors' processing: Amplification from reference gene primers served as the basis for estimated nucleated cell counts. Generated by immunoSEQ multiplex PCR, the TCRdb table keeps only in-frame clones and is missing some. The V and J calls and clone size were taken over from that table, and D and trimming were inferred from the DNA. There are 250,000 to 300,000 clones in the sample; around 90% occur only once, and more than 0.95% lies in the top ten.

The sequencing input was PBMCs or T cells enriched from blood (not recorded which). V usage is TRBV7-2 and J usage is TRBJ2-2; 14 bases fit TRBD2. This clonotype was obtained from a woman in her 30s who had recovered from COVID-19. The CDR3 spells CASSAAGTSGSITGELFF. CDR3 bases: TGTGCCAGCAGCGCCGCCGGGACTAGCGGGAGTATTACCGGGGAGCTGTTTTTT.